The 16 T cell receptor beta chains in this list originate from one sample, sequenced in a study of tumor-infiltrating lymphocytes in primary liver carcinoma. The authors made TCR beta cDNA from around 500 ng total RNA with a constant-region primer. Nested multiplex PCR, run for three rounds with slightly modified ARM-PCR, yielded TCR beta libraries. The first two PCR rounds, roughly 9 cycles each, used TRBV1-TRBV30 forward primers and a C-beta reverse primer. From the multiplex PCR reads, TCRdb called clonotypes with MiXCR, one entry per CDR3 protein. The sample consists of under 45,000 distinct CDR3 sequences, around 70% of them appearing once. Joint extraction of RNA and DNA used roughly 19-31 mg of bulk tissue that was unsorted. The sequencing input was liver tumor tissue from sampling region 2. Subset denoted: tumor region T2, inferior pole. These receptors were obtained from a man aged 35 to 55 with primary liver carcinoma and hepatitis B virus infection.

The chain recombines TRBV12-3 or TRBV12-4 with TRBJ2-1; TRBD1 agrees at 8 bases. The CDR3 consists of 16 residues. The CDR3 sequence: CVTRQGWVGDYNEQFF. The CDR3 coding sequence is TGTGTCACCAGACAGGGGTGGGTGGGAGATTATAATGAGCAGTTCTTC.

This clonotype was detected a few times. This is likely a read error, given that the CDR3 carries no conserved phenylalanine or tryptophan at its end. The chain carries TRBV11-2 and TRBJ2-7; the D gene is possibly TRBD2 (7 bases). Germline values: CDR1 SGHAT, CDR2 FQNNGV. This CDR3 contains 14 residues. CDR3 DNA: TGTGCGAGCAGCCCCAGGGGAGGGCCCTACGAGCAGTACCTC. Protein product: CASSPRGGPYEQYL.

The sample holds one count of this clonotype. Just one base apart from a much larger clone, this may be a read error. DNA for the CDR3: TGCGCCAGCAGCTCCACCGAGACTAACGATGAGCAGTTCTTC. Its translation: CASSSTETNDEQFF. The rearrangement links TRBV5-1 to TRBJ2-1, with D tentatively TRBD2 (5 bases). Trimming took 3 bases from V and 8 from J, leaving 15 bases between them. Germline V gene sequence: CDR1 SGHRS, CDR2 YFSETQ. This CDR3 region has 14 residues.

This sequence joins TRBV30 and TRBJ1-5; D unclear. The CDR3 sequence is 13 residues long. With 4 bases removed from V and 4 bases from J, the gap between germline ends came to 11 bases. CDR1 is GTSNPN, CDR2 SVGIG, per germline (reference sequence). This chain's CDR3 is CAWTVKGNQPQHF. CDR3 coding DNA: TGTGCCTGGACTGTTAAGGGTAATCAGCCCCAGCATTTT.

The chain couples TRBV12-3 or TRBV12-4 to TRBJ2-3, with no clear D. CDR3 length equals 16 residues. V lost 1 base to trimming and J lost 5 bases, with 16 bases between them. CDR3 bases: TGTGCCAGCAGTTTAGTTGTGGCTACAACCGGAGATACGCAGTATTTT. It translates to CASSLVVATTGDTQYF.

Remarks on this clonotype: Mismatch with germline at one junction end may stem from a read error. The rearrangement joins TRBV7-8 to TRBJ2-3; the D is unclear. The CDR3 length is 15 residues. Looked up from germline, CDR1 is SGHVS and CDR2 is FQNEAQ. The CDR3 region has the DNA TGTGCCAGCAGCCCCCTTAGGGCTCTCACATATACGCAGTATTTT. Translation gives CASSPLRALTYTQYF.

This clonotype has ten or more counts. The V and J genes are TRBV12-3 or TRBV12-4 and TRBJ1-4; D is ambiguous. This CDR3 is 13 amino acids long. Trimming stripped 4 bases from V and 8 bases from J, with 11 bases between. CDR3 DNA: TGTGCCAGCAGTTGGGGAAACATGGAAAAACTGTTTTTT. The encoded protein is CASSWGNMEKLFF.

For this clonotype: The junction departs from the called germline gene at one end, perhaps through a read error. This rearrangement joins TRBV20-1 to TRBJ2-1; the D gene is possibly TRBD2 (5 bases). The CDR3 runs to 15 residues. Germline values: CDR1 DFQATT, CDR2 SNEGSKA (reference sequence). This CDR3 reads CSVRDPTNGDNEQFF. In DNA, the CDR3 is TGCAGTGTTAGAGACCCGACTAACGGAGACAATGAGCAGTTCTTC.

Of note for this clonotype: The CDR3 ends on some other residue instead of the conserved phenylalanine or tryptophan, so this is likely a read error. The limits of the CDR3 on the DNA are not certain, so only TCRdb's listed CDR3 is given. The rearrangement joins TRBV11-2 to TRBJ2-6; no DNA check was done on the table's D call, TRBD1. In germline, CDR1 is SGHAT, CDR2 FQNNGV. The CDR3 extends over 21 residues, inclusive of both ends. The CDR3 is CASSMGGDRGISLSGANILTL.

This clonotype was counted many times. V usage is TRBV5-1 and J usage is TRBJ2-7; a weak D match, TRBD1 (5 bases). The CDR3 loop spans 14 amino acids. The V gene's germline CDR1 is SGHRS and CDR2 YFSETQ. V was cut by 7 bases and J by 3 bases, with 17 bases left in between. DNA for the CDR3: TGCGCCAGCGACGAATCGCGGACAAGCTACGAGCAGTACTTC. Its protein is CASDESRTSYEQYF.

With respect to this clonotype: A much larger clone differs by one base, so this may be a read error. CDR3 sequence reads: CTSRGDRDTGELFF. CDR3 in DNA: TGTACCAGCAGAGGGGACAGGGACACCGGGGAGCTGTTTTTT. The J gene is TRBJ2-2, the V gene TRBV2; 9 positions agree with TRBD1. The CDR3 runs to 14 residues. Looked up from germline, CDR1 is SNHLY and CDR2 is FYNNEI.

This clonotype has just one count. The germline gene is not matched at one end of the junction; a read error may be the cause. The chain combines TRBV5-4 with TRBJ2-6; D possibly corresponds to TRBD1 (5 bases). Germline CDR1 reads SGHNT; CDR2 reads YYREEE (reference sequence). The CDR3 sequence is 17 residues long. The CDR3 nucleotides are TGTGCCTGCAGCCCCGGGTCTTTCTTCTCTGGGGCCAACCTCCTGACTTTC. Translated, it gives CACSPGSFFSGANLLTF.

About this clonotype: A read error is possible here, since a much larger clone lies one base away. The chain employs TRBV18 and TRBJ1-1; tentatively, D is TRBD1 (5 bases). The CDR3 loop spans 16 amino acids. CDR1 and CDR2 (germline): KGHSH, LQKENI. The CDR3 bases are TGTGCCGGCTCACCAACCCGCGACAGTCTGAACACTGAAGCTTTCTTC. It encodes CAGSPTRDSLNTEAFF.

This clonotype was counted between two and nine times. The conserved closing phenylalanine or tryptophan is absent in this CDR3, likely reflecting a read error. This chain uses TRBV4-1 with TRBJ2-3; D might be TRBD2 (6 bases). This CDR3 comprises 14 residues. Germline V gives CDR1 MGHRA, CDR2 YSYEKL. The CDR3 region has the DNA TGCGCCAACAGCCAAGAAGGTACCGCGGGGACGCAGTATATT. Amino acid sequence: CANSQEGTAGTQYI.

The genes are TRBV28 and TRBJ2-1; 7 bases map to TRBD2. V lost 8 bases, J lost 6 bases, and 7 bases stayed unmatched. The germline V gene has CDR1 MDHEN and CDR2 SYDVKM. The CDR3 has 13 residues. The CDR3 spells CASWIWEGNEQFF. In nucleotides, the CDR3 is TGTGCCAGCTGGATATGGGAGGGCAATGAGCAGTTCTTC. Together with reference TRBV28 and TRBJ2-1, the CDR3 gives the full variable domain: DVKVTQSSRYLVKRTGEKVFLECVQDMDHENMFWYRQDPGLGLRLIYFSYDVKMKEKGDIPEGYSVSREKKERFSLILESASTNQTSMYLCASWIWEGNEQFFGPGTRLTVL.

There are many counts of this clonotype. This chain joins TRBV28 and TRBJ1-1; TRBD1 is a possible D gene (6 bases). Trimming shortened V by 5 bases and J by 1 base, and 17 bases separated the two germline ends. Germline V gene data show CDR1 as MDHEN and CDR2 as SYDVKM. The CDR3 covers 16 residues. The CDR3 DNA sequence: TGTGCCAGCAGTCCGCTTCCCGCCAGGGGGAACACTGAAGCTTTCTTT. This translates into CASSPLPARGNTEAFF.